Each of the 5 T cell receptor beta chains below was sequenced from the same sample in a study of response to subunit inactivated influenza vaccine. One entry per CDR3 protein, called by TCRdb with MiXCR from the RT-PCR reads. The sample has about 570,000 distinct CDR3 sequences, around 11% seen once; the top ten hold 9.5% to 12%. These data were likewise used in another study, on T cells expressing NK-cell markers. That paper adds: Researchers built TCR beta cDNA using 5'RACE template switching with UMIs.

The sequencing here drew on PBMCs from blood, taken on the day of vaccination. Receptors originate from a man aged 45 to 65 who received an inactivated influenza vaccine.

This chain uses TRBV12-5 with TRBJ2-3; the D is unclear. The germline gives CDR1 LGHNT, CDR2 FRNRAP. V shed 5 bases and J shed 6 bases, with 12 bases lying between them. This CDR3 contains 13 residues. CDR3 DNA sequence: TGTGCTAGTGGTAGTTCACGCGCCGATACGCAGTATTTT. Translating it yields CASGSSRADTQYF.

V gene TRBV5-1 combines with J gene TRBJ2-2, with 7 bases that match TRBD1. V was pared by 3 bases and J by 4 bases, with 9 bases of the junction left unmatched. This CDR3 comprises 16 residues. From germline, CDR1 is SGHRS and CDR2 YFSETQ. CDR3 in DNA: TGCGCCAGCAGCTCGTCATCGACAGGGTTCACCGGGGAGCTGTTTTTT. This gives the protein CASSSSSTGFTGELFF. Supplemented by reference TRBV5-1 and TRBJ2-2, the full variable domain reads KAGVTQTPRYLIKTRGQQVTLSCSPISGHRSVSWYQQTPGQGLQFLFEYFSETQRNKGNFPGRFSGRQFSNSRSEMNVSTLELGDSALYLCASSSSSTGFTGELFFGEGSRLTVL.

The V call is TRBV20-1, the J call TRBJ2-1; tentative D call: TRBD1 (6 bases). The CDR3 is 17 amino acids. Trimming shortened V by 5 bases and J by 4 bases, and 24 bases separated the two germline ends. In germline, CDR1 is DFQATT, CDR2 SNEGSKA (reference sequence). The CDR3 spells CSAGRRDRPEVYNEQFF. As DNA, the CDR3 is TGCAGTGCTGGACGCCGAGACAGGCCCGAAGTTTACAATGAGCAGTTCTTC.

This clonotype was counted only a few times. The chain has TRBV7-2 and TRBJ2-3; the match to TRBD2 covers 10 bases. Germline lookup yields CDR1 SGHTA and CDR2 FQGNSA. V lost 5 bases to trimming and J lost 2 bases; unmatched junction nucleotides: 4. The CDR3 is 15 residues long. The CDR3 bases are TGTGCCAGCAGCCGGACTAGCGGATACACAGATACGCAGTATTTT. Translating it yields CASSRTSGYTDTQYF. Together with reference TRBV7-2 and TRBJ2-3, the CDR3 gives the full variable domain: GAGVSQSPSNKVTEKGKDVELRCDPISGHTALYWYRQSLGQGLEFLIYFQGNSAPDKSGLPSDRFSAERTGGSVSTLTIQRTQQEDSAVYLCASSRTSGYTDTQYFGPGTRLTVL.

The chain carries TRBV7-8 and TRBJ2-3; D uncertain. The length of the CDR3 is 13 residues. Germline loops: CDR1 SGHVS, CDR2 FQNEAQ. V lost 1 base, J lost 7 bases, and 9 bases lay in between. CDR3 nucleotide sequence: TGTGCCAGCAGCTTAGTACAGCATAATACGCAGTATTTT. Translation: CASSLVQHNTQYF.